The 21 T cell receptor beta chains presented below share a single source sample, sequenced in a study of OX40 agonist ivuxolimab in advanced cancers. The protocol was immunoSEQ multiplex PCR, while the TCRdb copy is restricted to in-frame clones and leaves out a portion. Here the sample spans around 50,000 clones, 80% to 90% being singletons. The specimen was CD4+ or CD8+ T cells sorted from blood, collected in a trial of the OX40 agonist ivuxolimab. Receptors were obtained from an adult with an advanced solid tumor such as melanoma, head and neck, liver or kidney cancer.

The chain employs TRBV13 and TRBJ2-3, with TRBD2 matching over 7 bases. After removal of 3 bases from V and 4 bases from J, the junction contained 7 bases not matched to a gene. The germline V gene has CDR1 PRHDT and CDR2 FYEKMQ (reference sequence). The CDR3 is made up of 15 amino acids. CDR3 DNA: TGTGCCAGCAGCTTGAGGACGGGGGGTTCAGATACGCAGTATTTT. Translated, it gives CASSLRTGGSDTQYF. The variable domain in full, with the rest retrieved from reference TRBV13 and TRBJ2-3, is AAGVIQSPRHLIKEKRETATLKCYPIPRHDTVYWYQQGPGQDPQFLISFYEKMQSDKGSIPDRFSAQQFSDYHSELNMSSLELGDSALYFCASSLRTGGSDTQYFGPGTRLTVL.

The CDR3 is CASSRGGSNEQYF. CDR3 nucleotides: TGCGCCAGCAGTCGCGGGGGGTCCAACGAGCAGTACTTC. The chain combines TRBV23-1 with TRBJ2-7, with 8 bases aligning to TRBD2. TRBV23-1 is an ORF; its function is uncertain. Trimming at V came to 4 bases and at J to 5 bases, leaving 4 bases not matched to a gene. There are 13 residues in the CDR3.

As DNA, the CDR3 is TGCGCCAGCAGCTTGACAGGGGACAACTCTGGGGCCAACGTCCTGACTTTC. Its translation: CASSLTGDNSGANVLTF. The chain employs TRBV5-1 and TRBJ2-6; 7 nucleotides line up with TRBD1. CDR1 is SGHRS and CDR2 is YFSETQ in the germline V gene. V shed 1 base and J 0 bases; nucleotides not matched to a gene: 4. The CDR3 extends over 17 amino acids. Looking up the rest from reference TRBV5-1 and TRBJ2-6 gives the full variable domain: KAGVTQTPRYLIKTRGQQVTLSCSPISGHRSVSWYQQTPGQGLQFLFEYFSETQRNKGNFPGRFSGRQFSNSRSEMNVSTLELGDSALYLCASSLTGDNSGANVLTFGAGSRLTVL.

CDR3 nucleotides: TGTGCCAGCAGCTCAAAGGACAGGGGGCGCCGAGGCGGGGAGCTGTTTTTT. Translation: CASSSKDRGRRGGELFF. The chain couples TRBV7-3 to TRBJ2-2; 11 positions match TRBD1. V shed 4 bases, J shed 7 bases, and the junction held 11 bases outside the gene matches. Germline-derived CDR1 and CDR2 are SGHTA and FQGTGA. CDR3 size: 17 residues. Filled out from reference TRBV7-3 and TRBJ2-2, the complete variable domain reads GAGVSQTPSNKVTEKGKYVELRCDPISGHTALYWYRQSLGQGPEFLIYFQGTGAADDSGLPNDRFFAVRPEGSVSTLKIQRTERGDSAVYLCASSSKDRGRRGGELFFGEGSRLTVL.

V usage is TRBV29-1 and J usage is TRBJ1-1; a weak D match, TRBD1 (5 bases). The CDR3 length is 13 residues. Germline CDR1 is SQVTM and CDR2 is ANQGSEA. With 4 bases removed from V and 2 bases from J, the gap between germline ends came to 11 bases. CDR3 amino acids: CSVVQGENTEAFF. The CDR3 DNA follows: TGCAGCGTTGTGCAGGGAGAAAACACTGAAGCTTTCTTT.

This chain links TRBV7-6 with TRBJ1-4; D call uncertain. Germline V CDR1 and CDR2: SGHVS, FNYEAQ. This CDR3 contains 12 residues. Trimming removed 4 bases from V and 4 bases from J, with 4 bases in between. CDR3 coding DNA: TGTGCCAGCAGCTCCCTTAATGAAAAACTGTTTTTT. Encoded protein: CASSSLNEKLFF.

This CDR3 reads CASSQLCGVGCEQYF. CDR3 sequence (DNA): TGCGCCAGCAGTCAATTGTGCGGGGTTGGGTGCGAGCAGTACTTC. This chain links TRBV23-1 with TRBJ2-5; D possibly corresponds to TRBD2 (6 bases). Judging by the DNA end, TRBJ2-7 fits better; the J call may be wrong. TRBV23-1 is noted as an ORF with a role that remains uncertain. The CDR3 is 15 residues long.

This clone has just one count. V usage is TRBV7-4 and J usage is TRBJ1-1, with TRBD1 as a possible D gene (6 bases). The CDR3 runs 13 residues. Germline V gives CDR1 SGHVT, CDR2 SQSDAQ. V was clipped by 4 bases and J by 7 bases, with 13 bases between them. CDR3 loop: CASSSDRYIEAFF. In DNA, the CDR3 is TGTGCCAGCAGCTCAGACAGGTACATTGAAGCTTTCTTT.

J is TRBJ1-1 and V is TRBV5-6; D remains unclear. The germline V gene encodes CDR1 SGHDT and CDR2 YYEEEE. This CDR3 comprises 13 residues. The V end was cut by 5 bases, the J end by 2 bases, with 10 bases between. CDR3 region: CASSYGANTEAFF. DNA for the CDR3: TGTGCCAGCAGTTACGGAGCTAACACTGAAGCTTTCTTT. Variable domain in full (rest from reference TRBV5-6 and TRBJ1-1): DAGVTQSPTHLIKTRGQQVTLRCSPKSGHDTVSWYQQALGQGPQFIFQYYEEEERQRGNFPDRFSGHQFPNYSSELNVNALLLGDSALYLCASSYGANTEAFFGQGTRLTVV.

The chain couples TRBV5-1 to TRBJ1-5, with 9 bases fitting TRBD1. The germline V gene has CDR1 SGHRS and CDR2 YFSETQ. V lost 3 bases to trimming and J lost 4 bases; unmatched junction nucleotides: 2. The length of the CDR3 is 14 residues. The CDR3 loop reads CASSSGQGNQPQHF. The DNA of the CDR3 is TGCGCCAGCAGCTCGGGACAGGGTAATCAGCCCCAGCATTTT.

This sequence joins TRBV5-5 and TRBJ1-5; 7 nucleotides match TRBD1. Germline V gives CDR1 SGHKS, CDR2 YYEKEE (reference sequence). V lost 4 bases and J lost 8; bases outside the gene matches: 12. The CDR3 has 15 residues. CDR3 region: CASSSGDSPGEPQHF. CDR3 nucleotide sequence: TGTGCCAGCAGCAGCGGGGACAGCCCAGGGGAGCCCCAGCATTTT.

The chain combines TRBV11-2 with TRBJ2-7; D unresolved. Germline values: CDR1 SGHAT, CDR2 FQNNGV. Trimming removed 4 bases at V and 7 bases at J, with 14 bases between. This CDR3 has 13 amino acids. For the CDR3, the DNA is TGTGCCAGCAGCTCGCCCGGCCTAGGTGAGCAGTACTTC. This gives the protein CASSSPGLGEQYF.

The chain carries TRBV5-6 and TRBJ1-6, with a weak D call TRBD1 (6 bases). CDR1 SGHDT and CDR2 YYEEEE come from the germline V gene. The CDR3 has 13 residues. The ends were cut back, 5 bases at V and 9 bases at J, with 12 bases in the middle. The CDR3 bases are TGTGCCAGCAGGGATGACAGGCGTTCACCCCTCCACTTT. Translating it yields CASRDDRRSPLHF.

The chain has TRBV19 and TRBJ1-5; D gene unclear. Germline V lookup: CDR1 LNHDA, CDR2 SQIVND (reference sequence). This CDR3 has 12 amino acids. Trimming removed 3 bases from V and 5 bases from J, with 5 bases in between. The DNA of the CDR3 is TGTGCCAGTAGTATGAGAGATCAGCCCCAGCATTTT. The encoded protein is CASSMRDQPQHF. The whole variable domain, filled in from reference TRBV19 and TRBJ1-5, reads DGGITQSPKYLFRKEGQNVTLSCEQNLNHDAMYWYRQDPGQGLRLIYYSQIVNDFQKGDIAEGYSVSREKKESFPLTVTSAQKNPTAFYLCASSMRDQPQHFGDGTRLSIL.

The chain carries TRBV7-2 and TRBJ2-7; 7 bases are a match to TRBD1. Germline lookup yields CDR1 SGHTA and CDR2 FQGNSA. This CDR3 spans 14 amino acids. V shed 5 bases and J 0 bases; nucleotides not matched to a gene: 4. CDR3 coding DNA: TGTGCCAGCAGCGAGGGACAGCTCTCCTACGAGCAGTACTTC. As protein: CASSEGQLSYEQYF.

This clone occurred a few times. This chain joins TRBV5-1 and TRBJ1-2, with 9 bases that match TRBD1. This CDR3 contains 14 residues. V lost 3 bases and J lost 7; bases outside the gene matches: 7. The germline gives CDR1 SGHRS, CDR2 YFSETQ. CDR3: CASSYLQGAGGYTF. The CDR3, as DNA: TGCGCCAGCAGCTACCTACAGGGGGCTGGTGGCTACACCTTC.

This clone was picked up a small number of times. The chain couples TRBV15 to TRBJ1-5; D might be TRBD1 (5 bases). V was cut by 7 bases and J by 4 bases, with 14 bases left in between. CDR3 length: 14 residues. Germline V lookup: CDR1 LNHNV, CDR2 YYDKDF (reference sequence). CDR3 nucleotides: TGTGCCACCACATCGGGGCAGAAGAATCAGCCCCAGCATTTT. Amino acids: CATTSGQKNQPQHF.

The chain uses TRBV7-2 and TRBJ1-1; 9 nucleotides line up with TRBD1. CDR3 length: 14 residues. Trimming removed 0 bases from V and 10 bases from J; junction bases left unmatched: 6. Germline-derived CDR1 and CDR2 are SGHTA and FQGNSA. DNA for the CDR3: TGTGCCAGCAGCTTAGCGCGTGACAGGGGGAGAGCTTTCTTT. Its protein product is CASSLARDRGRAFF.

V and J are TRBV11-2 and TRBJ2-2; possible D gene TRBD2, 5 bases. Trimming took off 2 bases at V and 6 bases at J, with 10 bases between the two ends. There are 14 residues in the CDR3. CDR1 and CDR2 (germline): SGHAT, FQNNGV. The CDR3 DNA reads TGTGCCAGCAGCTTAACTAGAGTAGCCGGGGAGCTGTTTTTT. It is translated as CASSLTRVAGELFF.

This chain connects TRBV7-3 to TRBJ2-5; D unclear. Germline values: CDR1 SGHTA, CDR2 FQGTGA. The CDR3 extends over 14 amino acids. Trimming left V 5 bases short and J 5 bases short, with 15 bases between. CDR3 in DNA: TGTGCCAGCAGCCCCACTCCCGATCCGGAGACCCAGTACTTC. The encoded protein is CASSPTPDPETQYF. The complete variable domain, with remaining parts taken from reference TRBV7-3 and TRBJ2-5, reads GAGVSQTPSNKVTEKGKYVELRCDPISGHTALYWYRQSLGQGPEFLIYFQGTGAADDSGLPNDRFFAVRPEGSVSTLKIQRTERGDSAVYLCASSPTPDPETQYFGPGTRLLVL.

The chain couples TRBV6-1 to TRBJ1-3, with TRBD1 as a possible D gene (6 bases). CDR1 is MNHNS and CDR2 is SASEGT in the germline V gene. This CDR3 is built from 13 residues. V was clipped by 7 bases and J by 0 bases, with 7 bases between them. For the CDR3, the DNA is TGTGCCAGCACGACAGGCTCTGGAAACACCATATATTTT. Protein sequence: CASTTGSGNTIYF.